Presented here are 25 T cell receptor beta chains from one specimen sequenced in a study of blood T cell repertoires in COVID-19. Some clones are missing from TCRdb's copy, which holds only in-frame ones; the method was immunoSEQ multiplex PCR. The repertoire holds some 250,000 clones, with roughly 77% as singletons. Sequencing used peripheral blood. All receptors derive from a woman of 80 years or more with acute or convalescent COVID-19.

The CDR3 nucleotides are TGTGCCAGCAGTTACGGTGGACAGGGGGCTCGCGGCTACACCTTC. Its protein product is CASSYGGQGARGYTF. The chain links TRBV6-5 to TRBJ1-2; TRBD1 agrees at 11 bases. This CDR3 spans 15 amino acids. CDR1 is MNHEY and CDR2 is SVGAGI in the germline V gene. The V and J ends lost 2 bases and 8 bases, in that order; junction bases with no gene match: 7.

This clone occurred a few times. V is TRBV2 and J is TRBJ1-2; the D gene is possibly TRBD1 (6 bases). V was cut by 6 bases and J by 4 bases, with 24 bases left in between. Per germline, CDR1 SNHLY and CDR2 FYNNEI. There are 17 residues in the CDR3. The CDR3 DNA is TGTGCCAGCAGCGGACAGCCCTTAACGCTCAGTGGCTATGGCTACACCTTC. Translated, it gives CASSGQPLTLSGYGYTF.

The chain carries TRBV30 and TRBJ2-2, with TRBD2 matching 13 bases. The CDR3 contains 17 residues. Germline trimming cut 2 bases from V and 6 bases from J; bases unmatched to any gene: 9. The germline V gene has CDR1 GTSNPN and CDR2 SVGIG (reference sequence). Here the CDR3 DNA reads TGTGCCTGGAGTCCTCTAGGGGGACTAGCGGGACCCGGGGAGCTGTTTTTT. It yields the protein CAWSPLGGLAGPGELFF.

This clone was seen only a few times. V and J are TRBV3-1 (or the pseudogene TRBV3-2) and TRBJ2-1; D is perhaps TRBD2 (5 bases). Deletions cut 4 bases from V and 8 bases from J, with 15 bases between. Germline CDR1 reads LGHDT; CDR2 reads YNNKEL (reference sequence). The CDR3 loop spans 14 amino acids. As DNA, the CDR3 is TGTGCCAGCAGCCCAAGCCGGAGGATGGATGAGCAGTTCTTC. It yields the protein CASSPSRRMDEQFF.

The CDR3 reads CASSAGTHQETQYF. The CDR3 DNA reads as TGCGCCAGCAGCGCCGGGACACATCAAGAGACCCAGTACTTC. The rearrangement uses TRBV5-1 and TRBJ2-5; D possibly corresponds to TRBD1 (6 bases). This CDR3 contains 14 residues. V gave up 4 bases and J gave up 2 bases, with 12 bases separating them. Germline V gene lookup returns CDR1 SGHRS and CDR2 YFSETQ.

As DNA, the CDR3 is TGTGCCATCAGTGAGTCGTCCGGGAATTCACCCCTCCACTTT. This gives the protein CAISESSGNSPLHF. The genes are TRBV10-3 and TRBJ1-6, with D hard to call. V was pared by 0 bases and J by 7 bases, with 7 bases between. This CDR3 has 14 amino acids. CDR1 and CDR2 from the germline V gene are ENHRY and SYGVKD.

The chain uses TRBV11-3 and TRBJ1-3, with D unresolved. The V gene lost 5 bases and the J gene lost 6 bases, with 11 bases spanning the gap. In germline, CDR1 is SGHNT, CDR2 YENEEA. CDR3 length equals 13 residues. The CDR3 nucleotides are TGTGCCAGCAGCGGGTACAGTGAAAACACCATATATTTT. Protein: CASSGYSENTIYF. Full variable domain (missing parts from reference TRBV11-3 and TRBJ1-3): EAGVVQSPRYKIIEKKQPVAFWCNPISGHNTLYWYLQNLGQGPELLIRYENEEAVDDSQLPKDRFSAERLKGVDSTLKIQPAELGDSAVYLCASSGYSENTIYFGEGSWLTVV.

The chain recombines TRBV19 with TRBJ2-7, with 11 bases identical to TRBD2. Per germline, CDR1 LNHDA and CDR2 SQIVND (reference sequence). V trimming: 3 bases; J trimming: 4 bases; junction bases outside the gene matches: 8. The CDR3 extends over 16 amino acids. CDR3 in DNA: TGTGCCAGTAGTATGAGGGCTAGCGGGGGGCCATACGAGCAGTACTTC. Its protein product is CASSMRASGGPYEQYF.

V gene TRBV6-6 combines with J gene TRBJ2-7; possibly TRBD1 for D (6 bases). Germline V gives CDR1 MNHNY, CDR2 SVGAGI (reference sequence). The CDR3 is 15 amino acids. The V end was cut by 2 bases, the J end by 0 bases, with 11 bases between. The CDR3 loop reads CASSYGTPGSYEQYF. The CDR3 DNA reads TGTGCCAGCAGTTACGGGACACCAGGCTCCTACGAGCAGTACTTC.

The chain employs TRBV14 and TRBJ2-5; the D is unclear. The CDR3 is 12 residues long. CDR1 is SGHDN, CDR2 FVKESK, per germline. V lost 4 bases and J 5 bases, leaving 8 bases between the germline ends. The CDR3 DNA follows: TGTGCCAGCAGCCCCTCCCGGGAGACCCAGTACTTC. Its translation is CASSPSRETQYF.

The V and J genes are TRBV29-1 and TRBJ1-3; tentative D call: TRBD1 (6 bases). The CDR3 contains 13 residues. Germline V CDR1 and CDR2: SQVTM, ANQGSEA. Trimming took off 7 bases at V and 3 bases at J, with 13 bases between the two ends. The CDR3 sequence is CSAGTIDGNTIYF. CDR3 DNA: TGCAGCGCCGGGACAATCGATGGAAACACCATATATTTT.

The V and J genes are TRBV7-2 and TRBJ2-5; D unclear. Trimming left V 6 bases short and J 1 base short, with 12 bases between. The germline V gene has CDR1 SGHTA and CDR2 FQGNSA. The CDR3 loop spans 14 amino acids. The CDR3 region is CASRTSNLQETQYF. CDR3 in DNA: TGTGCCAGCAGGACTTCCAACCTCCAAGAGACCCAGTACTTC.

V and J are TRBV6-1 and TRBJ1-1, with 9 bases that match TRBD1. Trimming cost V 0 bases and J 13 bases; bases outside gene matches: 6. Germline CDR1 and CDR2: MNHNS and SASEGT. The CDR3 consists of 13 residues. CDR3 residues: CASSEAGQGGGFF. CDR3 nucleotide sequence: TGTGCCAGCAGTGAAGCGGGACAGGGCGGGGGTTTCTTT.

The V call is TRBV5-1, the J call TRBJ1-6, with 10 bases fitting TRBD1. Losses at the gene ends were 1 base for V and 9 bases for J; bases not matched to a gene: 10. CDR3 length equals 17 residues. The germline V gene has CDR1 SGHRS and CDR2 YFSETQ. The CDR3 sequence is CASSLSTGQGVSSPLHF. The DNA for the CDR3 is TGCGCCAGCAGCTTGAGTACCGGACAGGGGGTCTCTTCACCCCTCCACTTT.

To note about this clone: The limits of the CDR3 on the DNA are not certain, so only TCRdb's listed CDR3 is given. This CDR3 is CASSSSGVGTDTQYF. The J gene is TRBJ2-3, the V gene TRBV6-5; whether TRBD2, the table's D call, matches the DNA was not checked. Germline CDR1 MNHEY, CDR2 SVGAGI. The CDR3 has 15 residues if both end residues are counted.

This clone has only a few counts. The chain combines TRBV5-5 with TRBJ2-1, with a weak D call TRBD1 (8 bases). The CDR3 runs 17 residues. Germline CDR1 SGHKS, CDR2 YYEKEE (reference sequence). V was shortened by 6 bases and J by 3 bases, with 22 bases between the two germline ends. The CDR3 nucleotides read TGTGCCAGCAACCCCGGGGGGCAGGGGGCGAACTACAATGAGCAGTTCTTC. Protein product: CASNPGGQGANYNEQFF.

The genes are TRBV12-3 or TRBV12-4 and TRBJ2-5; 7 nucleotides agree with TRBD1. Trimming at V came to 4 bases and at J to 2 bases, leaving 1 base not matched to a gene. The CDR3 covers 13 residues. The CDR3 DNA is TGTGCCAGCAGTTCGGGACAGCAAGAGACCCAGTACTTC. Protein: CASSSGQQETQYF.

Turning to this clone: This could be a read error, since a much larger clone is one nucleotide away. The chain employs TRBV7-3 and TRBJ1-1; D remains unclear. Trimming stripped 2 bases from V and 0 bases from J, with 4 bases between. The germline CDR1 and CDR2 sequences are SGHTA and FQGTGA. The CDR3 covers 13 residues. As DNA, the CDR3 is TGTGCCAGCAGCTTAGACATGAACACTGAAGCTTTCTTT. Its protein product is CASSLDMNTEAFF.

This clone has only one observation. The chain recombines TRBV18 with TRBJ2-3; 11 bases line up with TRBD2. V trimming: 2 bases; J trimming: 4 bases; junction bases outside the gene matches: 17. The CDR3 totals 20 residues. The V gene's germline CDR1 is KGHSH and CDR2 LQKENI. The CDR3 loop is CASSPYPLAGGAATADTQYF. CDR3 sequence (DNA): TGTGCCAGCTCACCATACCCCCTAGCGGGAGGCGCCGCGACCGCAGATACGCAGTATTTT.

To note about this clone: Sequence at one end of the junction differs from germline and may be a read error. The chain employs TRBV30 and TRBJ2-3, with 8 bases lining up with TRBD1. The CDR3 is 16 residues long. Germline V gene data show CDR1 as GTSNPN and CDR2 as SVGIG (reference sequence). The CDR3 here is CTWSVVDRARTDTQYF. In DNA form, the CDR3 reads TGTACCTGGAGTGTTGTGGACAGGGCTAGGACAGATACGCAGTATTTT.

The rearrangement joins TRBV19 to TRBJ1-1; a possible D gene is TRBD1 (5 bases). The germline CDR1 and CDR2 sequences are LNHDA and SQIVND (reference sequence). This CDR3 region has 14 residues. V was shortened by 0 bases and J by 4 bases, with 9 bases between the two germline ends. The CDR3: CASSIDRGGTEAFF. As DNA, the CDR3 is TGTGCCAGTAGTATAGATCGGGGGGGCACTGAAGCTTTCTTT.

This clone appeared a few times. V is TRBV5-6 and J is TRBJ2-7, with TRBD1 identical over 9 bases. CDR3 size: 17 residues. Germline CDR1 is SGHDT and CDR2 is YYEEEE. V gave up 1 base and J gave up 5 bases; unmatched junction bases: 13. The CDR3 is CASSLRGLRDRVNEQYF. In nucleotides, the CDR3 is TGTGCCAGCAGCTTGCGCGGTTTAAGGGACAGGGTGAACGAGCAGTACTTC.

The V call is TRBV3-1 (or the pseudogene TRBV3-2), the J call TRBJ1-2; 8 nucleotides align to TRBD1. The ends lost 4 bases at V and 4 bases at J; junction bases unmatched: 8. Germline V CDR1 and CDR2: LGHDT, YNNKEL (reference sequence). This CDR3 region has 15 residues. DNA of the CDR3: TGTGCCAGCAGCCCCCGGGACAGGAGAGTCTATGGCTACACCTTC. Amino acids: CASSPRDRRVYGYTF.

The chain links TRBV2 to TRBJ1-2; the D is unclear. Germline assignment: CDR1 SNHLY and CDR2 FYNNEI. The ends were cut back, 6 bases at V and 0 bases at J, with 17 bases in the middle. This CDR3 has 16 amino acids. The CDR3 region is CASRGGSSGSNYGYTF. Written as DNA, the CDR3 is TGTGCCAGCAGGGGAGGCTCCAGTGGGTCTAACTATGGCTACACCTTC.

This chain connects TRBV11-2 to TRBJ1-2, with a weak D call TRBD1 (5 bases). There are 14 residues in the CDR3. V dropped 5 bases and J dropped 5 bases, with 15 bases sitting between them. Germline CDR1 SGHAT, CDR2 FQNNGV. The chain's CDR3 is CASSLRHRGYGYTF. CDR3 nucleotide sequence: TGTGCCAGCAGCCTTAGACACCGGGGGTATGGCTACACCTTC.